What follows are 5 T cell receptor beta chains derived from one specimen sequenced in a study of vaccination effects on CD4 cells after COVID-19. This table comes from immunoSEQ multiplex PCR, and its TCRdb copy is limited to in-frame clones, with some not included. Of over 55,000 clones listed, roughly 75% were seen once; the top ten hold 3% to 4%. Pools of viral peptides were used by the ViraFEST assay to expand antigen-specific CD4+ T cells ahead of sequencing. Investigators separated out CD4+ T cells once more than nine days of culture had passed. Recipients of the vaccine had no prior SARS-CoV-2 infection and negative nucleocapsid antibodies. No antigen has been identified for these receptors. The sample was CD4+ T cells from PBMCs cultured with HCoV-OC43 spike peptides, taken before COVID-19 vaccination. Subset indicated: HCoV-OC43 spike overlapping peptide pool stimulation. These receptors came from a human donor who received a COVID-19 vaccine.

The CDR3 sequence is CASNRGGNTEAFF. The CDR3 nucleotides are TGTGCCAGTAACCGGGGAGGGAACACTGAAGCTTTCTTT. This chain connects TRBV25-1 to TRBJ1-1; D ambiguous. With 9 bases removed from V and 1 base from J, the gap between germline ends came to 12 bases. CDR1 is MGHDK, CDR2 SYGVNS, per germline. The CDR3 runs to 13 residues.

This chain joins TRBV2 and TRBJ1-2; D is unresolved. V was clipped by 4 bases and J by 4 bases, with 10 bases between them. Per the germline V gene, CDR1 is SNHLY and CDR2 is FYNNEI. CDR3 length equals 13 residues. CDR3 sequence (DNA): TGTGCCAGCAGTGGCATCAGACTCTATGGCTACACCTTC. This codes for CASSGIRLYGYTF. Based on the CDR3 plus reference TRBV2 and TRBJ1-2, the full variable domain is EPEVTQTPSHQVTQMGQEVILRCVPISNHLYFYWYRQILGQKVEFLVSFYNNEISEKSEIFDDQFSVERPDGSNFTLKIRSTKLEDSAMYFCASSGIRLYGYTFGSGTRLTVV.

CDR3 sequence: CAISTTGQGEAFF. CDR3 DNA: TGTGCCATCAGTACTACCGGACAAGGAGAAGCTTTCTTT. The chain couples TRBV10-3 to TRBJ1-1; weak D call: TRBD1 (5 bases). This CDR3 region has 13 residues. Looked up from germline, CDR1 is ENHRY and CDR2 is SYGVKD. Trimming left V 5 bases short and J 8 bases short, with 15 bases between.

This CDR3 is CASSSMLWNQPQHF. In DNA, the CDR3 is TGTGCCAGCAGCTCAATGCTGTGGAATCAGCCCCAGCATTTT. The chain is built from TRBV7-2 and TRBJ1-5, with D hard to call. V was clipped by 4 bases and J by 4 bases, with 11 bases between them. The germline V gene encodes CDR1 SGHTA and CDR2 FQGNSA. The CDR3 length is 14 residues.

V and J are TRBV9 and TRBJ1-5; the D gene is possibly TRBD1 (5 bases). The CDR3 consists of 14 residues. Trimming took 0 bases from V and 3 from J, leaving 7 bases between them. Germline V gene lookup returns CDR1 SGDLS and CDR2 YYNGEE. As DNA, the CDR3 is TGTGCCAGCAGCGTAGGGGGGATCAATCAGCCCCAGCATTTT. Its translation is CASSVGGINQPQHF.